The clone carrying this TCR beta chain was picked up one time. Antigen unknown. This sample stems from a study of cytomegalovirus exposure and HLA in healthy donors. Study at large: The platform used for the roughly 130 validation repertoires matched that of the approximately 670 first-cohort repertoires, a later analysis reported.

Germline V gives CDR1 MNHEY, CDR2 SMNVEV (reference sequence). The CDR3 covers 16 residues. The ends lost 6 bases at V and 2 bases at J; junction bases unmatched: 12. The validation cohort, a group of roughly 120 subjects, included the donors and was separate from the approximately 670-subject first cohort. Data came from immunoSEQ multiplex PCR; TCRdb stores just in-frame clones and leaves some out. The repertoire holds 200,000 to 250,000 clones, with under 95% as singletons. General study findings and limits: TCR sequences were mostly rare, though some public TCRs occurred in many donors.

The sequenced sample was PBMCs. The sequence derives from a woman under 30 in good health and CMV-seronegative. The chain links TRBV27 to TRBJ2-5, with 7 bases that match TRBD2. The CDR3 DNA follows: TGTGCCAGCAGCACGTGGGGGGAGGGCCCTCAAGAGACCCAGTACTTC. Protein product: CASSTWGEGPQETQYF.